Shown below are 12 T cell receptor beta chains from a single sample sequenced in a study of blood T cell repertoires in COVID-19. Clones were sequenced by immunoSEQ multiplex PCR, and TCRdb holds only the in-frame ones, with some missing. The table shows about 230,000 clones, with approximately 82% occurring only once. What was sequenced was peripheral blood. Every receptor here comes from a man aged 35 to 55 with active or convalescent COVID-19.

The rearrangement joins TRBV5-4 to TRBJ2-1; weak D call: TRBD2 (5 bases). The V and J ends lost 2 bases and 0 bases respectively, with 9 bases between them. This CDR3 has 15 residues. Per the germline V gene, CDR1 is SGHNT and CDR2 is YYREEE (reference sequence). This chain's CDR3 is CASSFGKSSYNEQFF. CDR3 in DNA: TGTGCCAGCAGCTTCGGGAAGAGCTCCTACAATGAGCAGTTCTTC.

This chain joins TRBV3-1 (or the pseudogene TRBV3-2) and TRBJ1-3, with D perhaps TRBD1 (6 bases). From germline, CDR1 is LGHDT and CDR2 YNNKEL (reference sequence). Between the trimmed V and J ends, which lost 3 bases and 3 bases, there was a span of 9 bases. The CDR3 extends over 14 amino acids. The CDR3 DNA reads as TGTGCCAGCAGCCAGGGGGCAAATGGAAACACCATATATTTT. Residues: CASSQGANGNTIYF.

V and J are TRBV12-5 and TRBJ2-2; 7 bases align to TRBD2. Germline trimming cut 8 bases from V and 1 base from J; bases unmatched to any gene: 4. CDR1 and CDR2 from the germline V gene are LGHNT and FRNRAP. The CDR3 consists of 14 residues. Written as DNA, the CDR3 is TGTGCTAGTAATTGGGGGGGGAACACCGGGGAGCTGTTTTTT. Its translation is CASNWGGNTGELFF. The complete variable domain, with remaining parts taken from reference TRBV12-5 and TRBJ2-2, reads DARVTQTPRHKVTEMGQEVTMRCQPILGHNTVFWYRQTMMQGLELLAYFRNRAPLDDSGMPKDRFSAEMPDATLATLKIQPSEPRDSAVYFCASNWGGNTGELFFGEGSRLTVL.

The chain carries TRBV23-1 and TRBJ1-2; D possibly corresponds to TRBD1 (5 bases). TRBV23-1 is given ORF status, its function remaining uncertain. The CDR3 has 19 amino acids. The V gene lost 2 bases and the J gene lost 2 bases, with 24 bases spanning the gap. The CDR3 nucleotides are TGCGCCAGCAGTCAAAGAGCCGTCGGGGGTTCTCCCTTAAACTATGGCTACACCTTC. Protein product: CASSQRAVGGSPLNYGYTF.

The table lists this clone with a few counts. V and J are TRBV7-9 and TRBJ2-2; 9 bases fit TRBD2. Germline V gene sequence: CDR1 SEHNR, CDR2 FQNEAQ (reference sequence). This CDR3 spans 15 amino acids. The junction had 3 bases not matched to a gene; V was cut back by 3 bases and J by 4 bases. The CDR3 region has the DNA TGTGCCAGCAGCTTTGGGACTAGCTCCACCGGGGAGCTGTTTTTT. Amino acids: CASSFGTSSTGELFF. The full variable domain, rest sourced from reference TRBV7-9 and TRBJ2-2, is DTGVSQNPRHKITKRGQNVTFRCDPISEHNRLYWYRQTLGQGPEFLTYFQNEAQLEKSRLLSDRFSAERPKGSFSTLEIQRTEQGDSAMYLCASSFGTSSTGELFFGEGSRLTVL.

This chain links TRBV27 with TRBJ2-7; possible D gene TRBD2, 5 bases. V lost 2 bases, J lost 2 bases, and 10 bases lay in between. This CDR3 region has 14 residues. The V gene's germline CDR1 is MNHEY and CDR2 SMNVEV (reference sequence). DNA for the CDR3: TGTGCCAGCAGTTTACATGCCGGGGCCTACGAGCAGTACTTC. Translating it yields CASSLHAGAYEQYF.

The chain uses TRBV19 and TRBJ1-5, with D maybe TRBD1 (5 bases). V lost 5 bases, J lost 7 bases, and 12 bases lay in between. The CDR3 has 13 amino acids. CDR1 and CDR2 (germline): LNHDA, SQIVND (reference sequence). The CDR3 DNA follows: TGTGCCAGTAGTCCCGGGGGAGGCCAGCCCCAGCATTTT. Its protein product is CASSPGGGQPQHF.

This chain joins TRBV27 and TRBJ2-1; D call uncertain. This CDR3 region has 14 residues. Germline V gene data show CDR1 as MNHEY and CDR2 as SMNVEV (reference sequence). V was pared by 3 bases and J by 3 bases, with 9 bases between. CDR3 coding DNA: TGTGCCAGCAGTTTTATAACGAGCTACAATGAGCAGTTCTTC. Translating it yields CASSFITSYNEQFF.

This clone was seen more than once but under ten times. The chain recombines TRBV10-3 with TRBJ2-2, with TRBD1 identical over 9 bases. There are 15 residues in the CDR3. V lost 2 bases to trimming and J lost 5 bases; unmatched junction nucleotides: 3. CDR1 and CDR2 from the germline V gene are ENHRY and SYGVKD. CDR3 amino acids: CAISEAGTGTGELFF. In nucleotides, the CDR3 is TGTGCCATCAGTGAGGCGGGGACAGGGACCGGGGAGCTGTTTTTT.

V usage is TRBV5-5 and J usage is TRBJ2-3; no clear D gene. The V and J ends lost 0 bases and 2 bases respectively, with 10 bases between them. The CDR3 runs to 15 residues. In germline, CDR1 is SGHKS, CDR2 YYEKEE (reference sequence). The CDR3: CASSLVGLDTDTQYF. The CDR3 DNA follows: TGTGCCAGCAGCTTGGTTGGCCTAGACACAGATACGCAGTATTTT.

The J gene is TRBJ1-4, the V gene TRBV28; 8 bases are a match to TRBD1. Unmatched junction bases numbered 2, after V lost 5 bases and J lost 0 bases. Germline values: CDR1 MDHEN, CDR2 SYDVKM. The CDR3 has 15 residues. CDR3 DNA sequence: TGTGCCAGCAGTACAGGGGGGGCAACTAATGAAAAACTGTTTTTT. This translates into CASSTGGATNEKLFF.

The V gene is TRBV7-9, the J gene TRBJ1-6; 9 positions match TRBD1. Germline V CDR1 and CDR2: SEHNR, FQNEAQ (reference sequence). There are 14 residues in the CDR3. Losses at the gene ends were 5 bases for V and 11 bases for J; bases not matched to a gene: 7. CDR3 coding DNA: TGTGCCAGCAGCACGGACAGGGGTCCGGCACCCCTCCACTTT. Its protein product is CASSTDRGPAPLHF.